A single sample gave rise to the 10 T cell receptor beta chains below, sequenced in a study of cytomegalovirus exposure and HLA in healthy donors. PCR was performed using 60 Vbeta and 13 Jbeta primers. Clones were sequenced by immunoSEQ multiplex PCR, and TCRdb holds only the in-frame ones, with some missing. The repertoire includes 95,000 to 110,000 clones, approximately 79% of them detected once, and roughly 6% sits in the top ten. Source material: PBMCs. The receptor set was obtained from a man between 60 and 75 years old in good health and CMV-seropositive.

As DNA, the CDR3 is TGTGCCAGCAGTGTTACCGGGACTGGAAACACCATATATTTT. It is translated as CASSVTGTGNTIYF. This chain uses TRBV25-1 with TRBJ1-3; D gene uncertain. Germline values: CDR1 MGHDK, CDR2 SYGVNS. CDR3 size: 14 residues. Trimming pared 4 bases from V and 2 bases from J, leaving 9 bases between.

This clone was detected a few times. This rearrangement joins TRBV18 to TRBJ2-7, with D maybe TRBD1 (6 bases). Germline V gene lookup returns CDR1 KGHSH and CDR2 LQKENI. Trimming shortened V by 2 bases and J by 0 bases, and 11 bases separated the two germline ends. The CDR3 has 15 amino acids. The CDR3 loop reads CASSPTTGTSYEQYF. In nucleotides, the CDR3 is TGTGCCAGCTCACCAACGACAGGTACCTCCTACGAGCAGTACTTC.

V is TRBV7-2 and J is TRBJ2-3; 10 bases match TRBD1. The germline gives CDR1 SGHTA, CDR2 FQGNSA. The CDR3 spans 15 residues. V trimming: 5 bases; J trimming: 5 bases; junction bases outside the gene matches: 7. CDR3 nucleotide sequence: TGTGCCAGCAGCCCCCGACAGGGGGCGAGAGATACGCAGTATTTT. Protein product: CASSPRQGARDTQYF.

The chain combines TRBV7-8 with TRBJ1-3, with a tentative D call TRBD1 (5 bases). Germline V gives CDR1 SGHVS, CDR2 FQNEAQ. The CDR3 loop spans 14 amino acids. The V and J ends lost 5 bases and 2 bases respectively, with 10 bases between them. CDR3 amino acids: CASSLGQPGNTIYF. The CDR3 DNA reads TGTGCCAGCAGCCTCGGACAACCTGGAAACACCATATATTTT.

V gene TRBV6-5 combines with J gene TRBJ1-1; D call uncertain. The CDR3 extends over 14 amino acids. V was clipped by 6 bases and J by 4 bases, with 15 bases between them. Per germline, CDR1 MNHEY and CDR2 SVGAGI. The CDR3 loop reads CASSPRSGFTEAFF. DNA for the CDR3: TGTGCCAGCAGCCCACGAAGCGGCTTCACTGAAGCTTTCTTT.

The chain has TRBV6-6 and TRBJ2-2, with 11 positions matching TRBD2. This CDR3 is built from 16 residues. Germline CDR1 and CDR2: MNHNY and SVGAGI (reference sequence). J gave up 6 bases and V 5 bases, and 8 bases lay outside the gene matches. The CDR3 loop is CASSRLGGLAAGELFF. In DNA form, the CDR3 reads TGTGCCAGCAGTCGCCTAGGGGGACTAGCGGCCGGGGAGCTGTTTTTT.

The V gene is TRBV7-3, the J gene TRBJ2-5, with D perhaps TRBD1 (5 bases). Germline V gene sequence: CDR1 SGHTA, CDR2 FQGTGA. V gave up 1 base and J gave up 4 bases, with 7 bases separating them. The CDR3 extends over 13 amino acids. The DNA of the CDR3 is TGTGCCAGCAGCTTAAGTAGGGGAGAGACCCAGTACTTC. The encoded protein is CASSLSRGETQYF. The full variable domain, in which reference TRBV7-3 and TRBJ2-5 provide the parts outside the CDR3, is GAGVSQTPSNKVTEKGKYVELRCDPISGHTALYWYRQSLGQGPEFLIYFQGTGAADDSGLPNDRFFAVRPEGSVSTLKIQRTERGDSAVYLCASSLSRGETQYFGPGTRLLVL.

This clone was seen only a few times. The V gene is TRBV5-1, the J gene TRBJ1-1; D is perhaps TRBD1 (5 bases). The CDR3 covers 15 residues. V lost 0 bases and J 0 bases, leaving 9 bases between the germline ends. Germline V lookup: CDR1 SGHRS, CDR2 YFSETQ. The CDR3 coding sequence is TGCGCCAGCAGCTTGGCCCAGGGTTTGAACACTGAAGCTTTCTTT. Its protein product is CASSLAQGLNTEAFF.

CDR3 in amino acids: CASSLPRQGILGGYGYTF. CDR3 bases: TGTGCCAGCAGCTTACCGAGACAGGGCATCCTAGGGGGCTATGGCTACACCTTC. The genes are TRBV11-2 and TRBJ1-2, with 7 bases fitting TRBD1. Germline-derived CDR1 and CDR2 are SGHAT and FQNNGV. CDR3 length: 18 residues. With V trimmed by 2 bases and J by 4 bases, 16 bases remained unmatched.

V and J are TRBV29-1 and TRBJ2-5; 9 bases are shared with TRBD2. Germline V gives CDR1 SQVTM, CDR2 ANQGSEA. The trim removed 6 bases at V and 5 bases at J, leaving 13 bases unmatched. This CDR3 is 15 amino acids long. Here the CDR3 reads CSVQGVAGVWETQYF. Here the CDR3 DNA reads TGCAGCGTCCAAGGGGTAGCGGGGGTGTGGGAGACCCAGTACTTC.